Below, 18 T cell receptor beta chains from the same sample are listed, as sequenced in a study of CD8 T cells in Susac syndrome. A quantity of about 0.5 to 1 ug RNA underwent reverse transcription using random hexamers. TCRdb reprocessed the immunoSEQ multiplex PCR reads via MiXCR and lists one record per CDR3 protein. The table lists around 190,000 distinct CDR3 sequences, approximately 95% of them singletons, with about 0.1% in the top ten. The specimen sequenced was CD4+ T cells from PBMCs. These receptors all come from a human donor in good health.

J is TRBJ2-1 and V is TRBV29-1, with 9 positions matching TRBD2. The CDR3 extends over 15 amino acids. CDR1 and CDR2 from the germline V gene are SQVTM and ANQGSEA. Trimming removed 7 bases from V and 5 bases from J; junction bases left unmatched: 12. CDR3 sequence: CSAASSGKGDNEQFF. In DNA form, the CDR3 reads TGCAGCGCCGCATCTAGCGGGAAAGGGGACAATGAGCAGTTCTTC.

This clonotype was seen a single time. The CDR3 region is CSVKTSDGYEQYF. The CDR3 region has the DNA TGCAGCGTCAAAACTAGCGACGGCTACGAGCAGTACTTC. The chain uses TRBV29-1 and TRBJ2-7, with 7 bases matching TRBD2. This CDR3 spans 13 amino acids. Germline V lookup: CDR1 SQVTM, CDR2 ANQGSEA. After removal of 6 bases from V and 3 bases from J, the junction contained 8 bases not matched to a gene.

The rearrangement joins TRBV12-3 or TRBV12-4 to TRBJ2-7; TRBD1 aligns across 9 bases. The CDR3 loop spans 13 amino acids. V shed 5 bases, J shed 6 bases, and the junction held 5 bases outside the gene matches. This CDR3 reads CASSPGQGVEQYF. The CDR3 nucleotides read TGTGCCAGCAGTCCGGGACAGGGAGTCGAGCAGTACTTC.

The chain recombines TRBV6-2 or TRBV6-3 with TRBJ2-2; D not resolved. V was cut by 4 bases and J by 7 bases, with 10 bases left in between. This CDR3 has 13 residues. The germline V gene encodes CDR1 MNHEY and CDR2 SVGEGT. The CDR3 spells CASSSWVGGELFF. The CDR3 nucleotides read TGTGCCAGCAGTTCGTGGGTCGGCGGGGAGCTGTTTTTT.

In this sample, this clonotype turned up once. V usage is TRBV6-1 and J usage is TRBJ2-3; D may be TRBD2 (6 bases). Germline V gene lookup returns CDR1 MNHNS and CDR2 SASEGT. V gave up 6 bases and J gave up 4 bases, with 17 bases separating them. The CDR3 spans 15 residues. CDR3 sequence (DNA): TGTGCCAGCAGCCTGAGAGGCGAGCGGGCAGATACGCAGTATTTT. This encodes CASSLRGERADTQYF.

This chain connects TRBV3-1 to TRBJ1-5; possibly TRBD1 for D (5 bases). The CDR3 extends over 14 amino acids. Germline V gene data show CDR1 as LGHDT and CDR2 as YNNKEL (reference sequence). Between the trimmed V and J ends, which lost 0 bases and 10 bases, there was a span of 13 bases. The DNA for the CDR3 is TGTGCCAGCAGCCAAGATGGGGGAATCGGCCCCCAGCATTTT. This translates into CASSQDGGIGPQHF.

The CDR3 here is CASSQGQAKETQYF. In DNA form, the CDR3 reads TGCGCCAGCAGTCAAGGACAGGCAAAAGAGACCCAGTACTTC. The chain combines TRBV23-1 with TRBJ2-5; 7 nucleotides line up with TRBD1. Being an ORF, TRBV23-1 has a function that is uncertain. Germline trimming cut 2 bases from V and 3 bases from J; bases unmatched to any gene: 3. The CDR3 is 14 residues long.

This clonotype was seen just once. V and J are TRBV28 and TRBJ2-4; D is undetermined. Trimming took off 4 bases at V and 1 base at J, with 11 bases between the two ends. The CDR3 has 15 amino acids. Germline V gene data show CDR1 as MDHEN and CDR2 as SYDVKM. The CDR3 loop reads CASSSPPEAKNIQYF. CDR3 DNA: TGTGCCAGCAGTTCCCCCCCGGAGGCCAAAAACATTCAGTACTTC.

The V gene is TRBV20-1, the J gene TRBJ1-2; a weak D match, TRBD1 (5 bases). This CDR3 is 12 amino acids long. V lost 3 bases, J lost 4 bases, and 9 bases lay in between. The germline CDR1 and CDR2 sequences are DFQATT and SNEGSKA (reference sequence). DNA of the CDR3: TGCAGTGCTAGGACCGACAGCTATGGCTACACCTTC. It yields the protein CSARTDSYGYTF.

The chain recombines TRBV2 with TRBJ2-7; possible D gene TRBD1, 6 bases. The CDR3 has 14 amino acids. The V and J ends lost 1 base and 6 bases respectively, with 13 bases between them. Looked up from germline, CDR1 is SNHLY and CDR2 is FYNNEI. CDR3 sequence: CASSEETGWREQYF. The CDR3 nucleotides read TGTGCCAGCAGTGAAGAAACAGGGTGGCGCGAGCAGTACTTC.

The V and J genes are TRBV27 and TRBJ2-1; 8 nucleotides align to TRBD2. The CDR3 runs 15 residues. Unmatched junction bases numbered 13, after V lost 7 bases and J lost 8 bases. The germline V gene encodes CDR1 MNHEY and CDR2 SMNVEV (reference sequence). CDR3 sequence reads: CASTEPGLEFDEQFF. In DNA, the CDR3 is TGTGCCAGCACCGAGCCGGGACTAGAATTTGATGAGCAGTTCTTC.

The rearrangement uses TRBV7-9 and TRBJ1-1; no clear D. Per the germline V gene, CDR1 is SEHNR and CDR2 is FQNEAQ (reference sequence). V was shortened by 1 base and J by 1 base, with 7 bases between the two germline ends. The CDR3 extends over 14 amino acids. As DNA, the CDR3 is TGTGCCAGCAGCTTAGGGAATGCGAACACTGAAGCTTTCTTT. Translation gives CASSLGNANTEAFF.

CDR3: CATSRDRVHNEQFF. The CDR3 DNA is TGTGCCACCAGCAGAGACAGGGTACACAATGAGCAGTTCTTC. The rearrangement joins TRBV15 to TRBJ2-1, with D maybe TRBD1 (5 bases). Per the germline V gene, CDR1 is LNHNV and CDR2 is YYDKDF (reference sequence). V was pared by 0 bases and J by 5 bases, with 8 bases between. The CDR3 consists of 14 residues.

The J gene is TRBJ1-2, the V gene TRBV3-1; TRBD1 is a possible D gene (5 bases). Trimming shortened V by 1 base and J by 6 bases, and 15 bases separated the two germline ends. CDR1 LGHDT and CDR2 YNNKEL come from the germline V gene (reference sequence). This CDR3 contains 15 residues. The CDR3 DNA reads as TGTGCCAGCAGCCAAGCACCCGGACAACGTGATGGCTACACCTTC. Its protein product is CASSQAPGQRDGYTF.

The CDR3 is CAWTQGAYTEAFF. CDR3 nucleotides: TGTGCCTGGACCCAGGGGGCTTACACTGAAGCTTTCTTT. This sequence joins TRBV30 and TRBJ1-1; 8 bases fit TRBD1. The CDR3 extends over 13 amino acids. CDR1 is GTSNPN and CDR2 is SVGIG in the germline V gene (reference sequence). V trimming: 4 bases; J trimming: 3 bases; junction bases outside the gene matches: 4. The complete variable domain, with remaining parts taken from reference TRBV30 and TRBJ1-1, reads SQTIHQWPATLVQPVGSPLSLECTVEGTSNPNLYWYRQAAGRGLQLLFYSVGIGQISSEVPQNLSASRPQDRQFILSSKKLLLSDSGFYLCAWTQGAYTEAFFGQGTRLTVV.

The rearrangement uses TRBV27 and TRBJ2-1; no clear D gene. The V end was cut by 5 bases, the J end by 5 bases, with 7 bases between. CDR3 length: 12 residues. Germline lookup yields CDR1 MNHEY and CDR2 SMNVEV (reference sequence). The CDR3 bases are TGTGCCAGCAGTCCCCGACACAATGAGCAGTTCTTC. It codes for CASSPRHNEQFF.

The gene calls are TRBV20-1 and TRBJ2-1, with TRBD2 matching over 7 bases. V lost 3 bases and J lost 6; bases outside the gene matches: 11. Germline V CDR1 and CDR2: DFQATT, SNEGSKA (reference sequence). This CDR3 has 15 residues. The CDR3 bases are TGCAGTGCTAGGAAAAGCGGGAAGCCAACCAATGAGCAGTTCTTC. Translated: CSARKSGKPTNEQFF.

The chain is built from TRBV7-9 and TRBJ1-2; D not resolved. This CDR3 is built from 12 residues. Germline CDR1 is SEHNR and CDR2 is FQNEAQ (reference sequence). V gave up 1 base and J gave up 8 bases, with 8 bases separating them. CDR3 protein: CASSLVAEGYTF. The DNA for the CDR3 is TGTGCCAGCAGCTTAGTGGCGGAGGGCTACACCTTC.